Listed below are T cell receptor beta chains from one sample, sequenced in a study of blood T cell repertoires in COVID-19. Measured with immunoSEQ multiplex PCR; TCRdb has only the in-frame clones, and not every one. The top ten clones hold roughly 9.7% of a sample with 200,000 or so clones, approximately 85% of them seen once. Specimen: peripheral blood. The receptors originated from a human donor with active or convalescent COVID-19. The donor label of this sample is uncertain. Each CDR3 is given with its conserved first and last residue. D genes are given only for firm matches. Clone size, where shown, is once, few, many, or a class for clones that have expanded.

v_call	d_call	j_call	clone_size	cdr3_aa	cdr3_nt
TRBV19	TRBD1	TRBJ1-4	.	CASSPRGHGEKLFF	TGTGCCAGTAGTCCCAGGGGGCATGGTGAAAAACTGTTTTTT
TRBV4-3	TRBD1	TRBJ1-5	.	CASSQDVQGAQPQHF	TGCGCCAGCAGCCAAGATGTCCAGGGGGCACAGCCCCAGCATTTT
TRBV4-1	.	TRBJ2-7	.	CASRTTLASAGEQYF	TGCGCCAGCAGGACCACCCTGGCTAGTGCGGGGGAGCAGTACTTC
TRBV5-4	TRBD1	TRBJ2-2	.	CASSPGGVDRQNTGELFF	TGTGCCAGCAGCCCCGGAGGAGTGGACAGGCAGAACACCGGGGAGCTGTTTTTT
TRBV7-2	.	TRBJ2-5	few	CASSLGARSQYF	TGTGCCAGCAGCTTAGGAGCCCGGTCCCAGTACTTC
TRBV19	TRBD1	TRBJ1-2	.	CASSIFRTGNYGYTF	TGTGCCAGTAGTATCTTTCGGACAGGGAACTATGGCTACACCTTC
TRBV19	.	TRBJ2-2	.	CASSIRGTGELFF	TGTGCCAGTAGTATTCGGGGGACCGGGGAGCTGTTTTTT
TRBV18	.	TRBJ1-2	few	CASSPGDSSYGYTF	TGTGCCAGCTCACCAGGCGACAGCTCCTATGGCTACACCTTC
TRBV7-9	TRBD1	TRBJ1-4	.	CASSLGRIKGATGEKLFF	TGTGCCAGCAGCTTAGGGAGAATAAAGGGGGCGACTGGCGAAAAACTGTTTTTT
TRBV3-1/TRBV3-2	.	TRBJ1-2	.	CASSAGAIYGYTF	TGTGCCAGCAGTGCGGGGGCCATCTATGGCTACACCTTC
TRBV19	.	TRBJ1-1	.	CASENRVTEAFF	TGTGCCAGTGAGAATCGGGTAACTGAAGCTTTCTTT
TRBV6-5	.	TRBJ2-3	.	CASTRGMEDTQYF	TGTGCCAGCACGAGGGGGATGGAAGATACGCAGTATTTT
TRBV18	TRBD1	TRBJ1-2	.	CASSPIPGQHYGYTF	TGTGCCAGCTCACCTATCCCGGGACAGCACTATGGCTACACCTTC
TRBV15	.	TRBJ1-4	.	CATSRVYLPGATNEKLFF	TGTGCCACCAGCAGAGTCTACCTACCCGGGGCAACTAATGAAAAACTGTTTTTT
TRBV18	.	TRBJ1-6	.	CASSPAEVSPLHF	TGTGCCAGCTCACCAGCGGAAGTCTCACCCCTCCACTTT
TRBV28	TRBD1	TRBJ2-7	.	CASRRPGQGAHEQYF	TGTGCCAGCAGACGCCCGGGACAGGGGGCCCACGAGCAGTACTTC
TRBV7-2	TRBD2	TRBJ2-7	.	CASSLVGEGRGYEQYF	TGTGCCAGCAGCTTAGTTGGGGAAGGGAGGGGATACGAGCAGTACTTC
TRBV7-2	TRBD1	TRBJ2-7	.	CASSLGGTGGNEQYF	TGTGCCAGCAGCTTGGGGGGGACAGGGGGTAACGAGCAGTACTTC
TRBV20-1	.	TRBJ1-1	.	CSARVRPEAFF	TGCAGTGCTAGAGTGAGGCCTGAAGCTTTCTTT
TRBV14	.	TRBJ2-4	.	CASSQARVGKNIQYF	TGTGCCAGCAGCCAAGCCAGGGTGGGCAAAAACATTCAGTACTTC
TRBV5-1	.	TRBJ2-2	.	CASSSDPLHRSNTGELFF	TGCGCCAGCAGCTCCGATCCCCTACACAGATCGAACACCGGGGAGCTGTTTTTT
TRBV6-5	.	TRBJ1-5	.	CASRQGRTHNQPQHF	TGTGCCAGCAGACAAGGACGGACTCACAATCAGCCCCAGCATTTT
TRBV4-3	.	TRBJ1-2	.	CASSQADGGEPNYGYTF	TGCGCCAGCAGCCAAGCGGACGGGGGAGAACCTAACTATGGCTACACCTTC
TRBV2	TRBD1	TRBJ1-6	few	CASSFYRDRYNSPLHF	TGTGCCAGCAGTTTTTACCGGGACAGATATAATTCACCCCTCCACTTT
TRBV12-5	.	TRBJ2-2	.	CASGFPGGELFF	TGTGCTAGTGGTTTCCCAGGCGGGGAGCTGTTTTTT
TRBV11-2	TRBD1	TRBJ2-1	once	CASSYRRGRGQGRTDEQFF	TGTGCCAGCAGCTACCGGCGGGGTCGGGGACAGGGAAGGACGGATGAGCAGTTCTTC
TRBV30	.	TRBJ1-4	once	CAWSVNRINEKLFF	TGTGCCTGGAGTGTAAACAGAATTAATGAAAAACTGTTTTTT
TRBV6-2/TRBV6-3	.	TRBJ2-6	.	CASSPGLSGANVLTF	TGTGCCAGCAGCCCGGGACTCTCTGGGGCCAACGTCCTGACTTTC
TRBV4-2	TRBD2	TRBJ2-1	.	CASSQDLGAGGRSYNEQFF	TGTGCCAGCAGCCAAGATCTGGGAGCGGGAGGGCGCTCCTACAATGAGCAGTTCTTC
TRBV3-1/TRBV3-2	.	TRBJ1-2	.	CASSQDQGINGYTF	TGTGCCAGCAGCCAAGATCAGGGGATCAATGGCTACACCTTC
TRBV6-2/TRBV6-3	.	TRBJ1-6	.	CASSYGGTGSPLHF	TGTGCCAGCAGTTACGGGGGGACGGGATCACCCCTCCACTTT
TRBV18	TRBD1	TRBJ2-3	.	CASSPIPQGVITTDTQYF	TGTGCCAGCTCACCAATCCCCCAGGGGGTTATAACGACAGATACGCAGTATTTT
TRBV5-1	TRBD2	TRBJ2-3	once	CASSLALAGGLDTQYF	TGCGCCAGCAGCTTGGCCTTAGCGGGAGGGCTCGATACGCAGTATTTT
TRBV11-2	.	TRBJ1-2	once	CASAGLRGPYGYTF	TGTGCCAGCGCCGGTTTACGGGGTCCCTATGGCTACACCTTC
TRBV19	TRBD1	TRBJ1-2	once	CASSPDREGYTF	TGTGCCAGTAGTCCTGACAGGGAAGGCTACACCTTC
TRBV2	.	TRBJ2-1	.	CASSGGRTNNEQFF	TGTGCCAGCAGTGGTGGAAGGACTAACAATGAGCAGTTCTTC
TRBV13	TRBD1	TRBJ1-2	.	CASSVGGQTYGYTF	TGTGCCAGCAGCGTAGGGGGACAGACCTATGGCTACACCTTC
TRBV19	TRBD2	TRBJ2-1	.	CASRRAGGQNTEQFF	TGTGCCAGTAGAAGAGCGGGAGGGCAAAATACTGAGCAGTTCTTC
TRBV18	.	TRBJ2-3	.	CASSSGAGVTSTDTQYF	TGTGCCAGCTCGTCAGGGGCAGGGGTTACTAGCACAGATACGCAGTATTTT
TRBV6-2/TRBV6-3	.	TRBJ2-3	.	CASSDSLGTYTQYF	TGTGCCAGCAGTGACTCCCTCGGGACTTATACGCAGTATTTT
TRBV7-9	TRBD1	TRBJ1-1	.	CASSFGQGRVTEAFF	TGTGCCAGCAGCTTTGGACAGGGGAGGGTCACTGAAGCTTTCTTT
TRBV6-2/TRBV6-3	TRBD1	TRBJ1-2	.	CASSTRQGKNYGYTF	TGTGCCAGCAGTACCCGACAGGGTAAGAACTATGGCTACACCTTC
TRBV5-4	.	TRBJ2-1	few	CASSLRSTGYNEQFF	TGTGCCAGCAGCTTGAGATCGACGGGTTACAATGAGCAGTTCTTC
TRBV5-1	.	TRBJ1-1	.	CASRPQEGNTEAFF	TGCGCCAGCAGACCCCAGGAGGGGAACACTGAAGCTTTCTTT
TRBV19	.	TRBJ2-7	.	CASSIFIFYEQYF	TGTGCCAGTAGTATATTTATCTTCTACGAGCAGTACTTC
TRBV27	.	TRBJ2-7	.	CASSSPPVYEQYF	TGTGCCAGCAGCTCCCCCCCTGTCTACGAGCAGTACTTC
TRBV28	.	TRBJ1-1	.	CASTGFNEAFF	TGTGCCAGCACGGGTTTTAATGAAGCTTTCTTT
TRBV11-2	.	TRBJ1-2	.	CASSRGGYGYTF	TGTGCCAGCAGCCGAGGAGGCTATGGCTACACCTTC
TRBV11-2	TRBD2	TRBJ2-7	.	CASSPGGGASEQYF	TGTGCCAGCAGCCCAGGCGGGGGGGCGAGCGAGCAGTACTTC
TRBV3-1/TRBV3-2	TRBD2	TRBJ2-1	.	CASSRLLTSGRINEQFF	TGTGCCAGCAGCCGACTCCTTACTAGCGGGAGGATCAATGAGCAGTTCTTC
TRBV5-5	TRBD2	TRBJ2-7	.	CASSFSDSGKMGEQYF	TGTGCCAGCAGCTTCTCCGATAGCGGGAAAATGGGCGAGCAGTACTTC
TRBV19	TRBD1	TRBJ1-2	.	CASIRRTGVNYGYTF	TGTGCCAGTATACGGAGGACAGGAGTTAACTATGGCTACACCTTC
TRBV18	.	TRBJ2-7	once	CASSLGGGSSYEQYF	TGTGCCAGCTCACTTGGGGGCGGGAGTTCCTACGAGCAGTACTTC
TRBV18	.	TRBJ2-4	.	CASSQDQGNIQYF	TGTGCCAGCTCACAAGACCAGGGAAACATTCAGTACTTC
TRBV18	TRBD2	TRBJ2-3	.	CASSLGPSGQDTQYF	TGTGCCAGCTCACTCGGTCCTAGCGGGCAGGATACGCAGTATTTT
TRBV9	TRBD2	TRBJ2-3	.	CASSETSHTDTQYF	TGTGCCAGCAGCGAGACTAGCCACACAGATACGCAGTATTTT
TRBV12-5	TRBD1	TRBJ1-2	.	CASVPGTGARYTF	TGTGCTAGTGTCCCTGGGACAGGGGCGCGCTACACCTTC